This is a list of T cell receptor beta chains from one sample in a study of PD-1 blockade in classical Hodgkin lymphoma. Clones were read by immunoSEQ multiplex PCR, and TCRdb kept only the in-frame ones, dropping some. This sample has some 150,000 clones, with nearly 80% found just once. The material sequenced was peripheral blood mononuclear cells (PBMCs), taken before the second cycle of nivolumab. These receptors came from a human donor with classical Hodgkin lymphoma. Each CDR3 is given without its conserved first and last residue. A D gene is named only where the DNA matches it firmly.

cdr3_aa: ASSSTGGGKTQY
v_call: TRBV6-5
d_call: TRBD2
j_call: TRBJ2-5

cdr3_aa: AISESGRGDYGYT
v_call: TRBV10-3
d_call: -
j_call: TRBJ1-2

cdr3_aa: ASSQQGNQPQH
v_call: TRBV7-2
d_call: -
j_call: TRBJ1-5

cdr3_aa: AISARGLAASTDTQY
v_call: TRBV10-3
d_call: TRBD2
j_call: TRBJ2-3

cdr3_aa: ASTSAGTRNEQF
v_call: TRBV6-5
d_call: -
j_call: TRBJ2-1

cdr3_aa: ASSLDSNEKLF
v_call: TRBV28
d_call: -
j_call: TRBJ1-4

cdr3_aa: ASRNGVQETQY
v_call: TRBV7-9
d_call: -
j_call: TRBJ2-5

cdr3_aa: ASSIDLAGDYNEQF
v_call: TRBV19
d_call: TRBD2
j_call: TRBJ2-1

cdr3_aa: ASSLLQLAGEQY
v_call: TRBV7-3
d_call: -
j_call: TRBJ2-7

cdr3_aa: ASTAPVDSYNEQF
v_call: TRBV11-1
d_call: -
j_call: TRBJ2-1

cdr3_aa: ASSLALETQY
v_call: TRBV7-6
d_call: -
j_call: TRBJ2-5

cdr3_aa: ASSLGGPYEQY
v_call: TRBV5-1
d_call: -
j_call: TRBJ2-7

cdr3_aa: ASSLGPQGVTETQY
v_call: TRBV5-1
d_call: TRBD1
j_call: TRBJ2-5

cdr3_aa: ASSLRAEGAF
v_call: TRBV11-1
d_call: -
j_call: TRBJ1-1

cdr3_aa: ASSFKNTHSYEQY
v_call: TRBV7-2
d_call: -
j_call: TRBJ2-7

cdr3_aa: ASSQGTGTSIYEQY
v_call: TRBV27
d_call: TRBD1
j_call: TRBJ2-7

cdr3_aa: ASSFPSGDRGEAF
v_call: TRBV7-9
d_call: TRBD1
j_call: TRBJ1-1

cdr3_aa: ASSPLRRASGIRNEQF
v_call: TRBV28
d_call: TRBD2
j_call: TRBJ2-1

cdr3_aa: ASSWDRAEKLF
v_call: TRBV27
d_call: TRBD1
j_call: TRBJ1-4

cdr3_aa: ASSLDRAYNEQF
v_call: TRBV5-4
d_call: -
j_call: TRBJ2-1

cdr3_aa: ASSPLVRTYEQY
v_call: TRBV18
d_call: -
j_call: TRBJ2-7

cdr3_aa: AISERGGRDGTQY
v_call: TRBV10-3
d_call: -
j_call: TRBJ2-3

cdr3_aa: AWARGGGFSYEQY
v_call: TRBV30
d_call: -
j_call: TRBJ2-7

cdr3_aa: ASSFGGPYGYT
v_call: TRBV28
d_call: -
j_call: TRBJ1-2

cdr3_aa: ASTLIGFEAF
v_call: TRBV7-9
d_call: -
j_call: TRBJ1-1